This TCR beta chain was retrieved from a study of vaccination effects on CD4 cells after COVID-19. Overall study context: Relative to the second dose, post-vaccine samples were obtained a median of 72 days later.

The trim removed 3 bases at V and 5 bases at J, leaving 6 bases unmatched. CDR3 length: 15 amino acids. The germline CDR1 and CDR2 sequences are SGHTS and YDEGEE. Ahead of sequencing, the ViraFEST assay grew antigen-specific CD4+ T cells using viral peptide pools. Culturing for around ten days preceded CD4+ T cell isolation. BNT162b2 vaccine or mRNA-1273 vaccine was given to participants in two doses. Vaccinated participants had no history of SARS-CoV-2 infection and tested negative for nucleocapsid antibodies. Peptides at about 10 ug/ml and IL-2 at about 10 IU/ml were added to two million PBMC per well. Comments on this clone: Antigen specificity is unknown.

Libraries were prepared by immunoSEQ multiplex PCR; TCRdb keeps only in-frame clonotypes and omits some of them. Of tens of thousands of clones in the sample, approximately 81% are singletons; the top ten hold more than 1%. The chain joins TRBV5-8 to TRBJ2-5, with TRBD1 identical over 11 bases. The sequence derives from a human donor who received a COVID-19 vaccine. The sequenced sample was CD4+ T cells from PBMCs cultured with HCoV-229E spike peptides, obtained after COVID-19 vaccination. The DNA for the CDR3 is TGTGCCAGCAGCTCGCCCGGGACAGGGGGGGAGACCCAGTACTTC. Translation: CASSSPGTGGETQYF.